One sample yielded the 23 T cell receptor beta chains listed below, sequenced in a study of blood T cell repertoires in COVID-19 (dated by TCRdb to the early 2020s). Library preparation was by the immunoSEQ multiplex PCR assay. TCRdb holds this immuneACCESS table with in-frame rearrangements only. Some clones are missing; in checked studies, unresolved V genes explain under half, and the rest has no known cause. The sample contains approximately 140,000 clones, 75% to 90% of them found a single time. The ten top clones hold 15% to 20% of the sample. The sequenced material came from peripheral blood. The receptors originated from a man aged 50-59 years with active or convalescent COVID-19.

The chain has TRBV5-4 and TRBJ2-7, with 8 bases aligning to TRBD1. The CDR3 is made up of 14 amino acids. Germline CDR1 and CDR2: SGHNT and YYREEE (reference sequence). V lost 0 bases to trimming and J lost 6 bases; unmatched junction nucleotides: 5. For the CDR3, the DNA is TGTGCCAGCAGCTTGGACGCCAGGGGGCGCGAGCAGTACTTC. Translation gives CASSLDARGREQYF. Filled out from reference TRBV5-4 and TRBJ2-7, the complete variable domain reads ETGVTQSPTHLIKTRGQQVTLRCSSQSGHNTVSWYQQALGQGPQFIFQYYREEENGRGNFPPRFSGLQFPNYSSELNVNALELDDSALYLCASSLDARGREQYFGPGTRLTVT.

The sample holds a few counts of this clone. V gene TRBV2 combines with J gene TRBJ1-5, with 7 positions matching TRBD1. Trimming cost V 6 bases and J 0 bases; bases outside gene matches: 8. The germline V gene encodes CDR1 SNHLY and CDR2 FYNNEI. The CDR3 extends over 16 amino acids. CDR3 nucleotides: TGTGCCAGCAGCATATCGACAGGGCATAGCAATCAGCCCCAGCATTTT. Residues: CASSISTGHSNQPQHF.

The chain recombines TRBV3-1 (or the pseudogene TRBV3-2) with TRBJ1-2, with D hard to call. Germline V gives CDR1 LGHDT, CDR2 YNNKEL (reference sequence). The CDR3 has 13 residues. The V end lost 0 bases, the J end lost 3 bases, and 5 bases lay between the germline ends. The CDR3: CASSQEQYYGYTF. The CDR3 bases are TGTGCCAGCAGCCAAGAACAGTACTATGGCTACACCTTC.

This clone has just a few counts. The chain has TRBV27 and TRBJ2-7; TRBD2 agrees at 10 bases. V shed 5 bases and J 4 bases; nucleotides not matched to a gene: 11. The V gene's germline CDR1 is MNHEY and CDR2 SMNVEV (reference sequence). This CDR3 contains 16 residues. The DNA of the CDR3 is TGTGCCAGCAGTACCCGACTGAGCGGGAGGGGGTACGAGCAGTACTTC. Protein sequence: CASSTRLSGRGYEQYF.

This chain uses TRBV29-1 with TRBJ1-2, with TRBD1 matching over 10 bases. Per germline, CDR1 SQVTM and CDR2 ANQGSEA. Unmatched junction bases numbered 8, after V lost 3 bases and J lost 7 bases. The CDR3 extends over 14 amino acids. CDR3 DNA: TGCAGCGTTGATCAGGGGGACAGGGGATTTGGCTACACCTTC. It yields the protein CSVDQGDRGFGYTF.

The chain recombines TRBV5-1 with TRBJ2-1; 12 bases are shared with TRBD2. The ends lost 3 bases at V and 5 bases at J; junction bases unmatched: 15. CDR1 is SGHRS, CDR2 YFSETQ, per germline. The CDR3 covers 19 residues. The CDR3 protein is CASSSETSGRRRRNNEQFF. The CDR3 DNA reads TGCGCCAGCAGCTCAGAGACTAGCGGGAGACGAAGGAGAAACAATGAGCAGTTCTTC.

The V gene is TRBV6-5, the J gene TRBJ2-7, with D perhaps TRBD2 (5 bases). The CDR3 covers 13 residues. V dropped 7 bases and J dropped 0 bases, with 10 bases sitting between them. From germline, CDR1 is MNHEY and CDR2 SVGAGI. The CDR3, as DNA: TGTGCCAGCATTGGACTTTTCTCCTACGAGCAGTACTTC. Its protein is CASIGLFSYEQYF.

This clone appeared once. CDR3 sequence (DNA): TGTGCCAGCACTCAGAGGGAAGGAGGCACAGATACGCAGTATTTT. As protein: CASTQREGGTDTQYF. The V and J genes are TRBV27 and TRBJ2-3, with D perhaps matching TRBD2 (5 bases). The CDR3 is 15 residues long. The germline V gene encodes CDR1 MNHEY and CDR2 SMNVEV (reference sequence). V was trimmed by 7 bases and J by 1 base, leaving 15 bases between them.

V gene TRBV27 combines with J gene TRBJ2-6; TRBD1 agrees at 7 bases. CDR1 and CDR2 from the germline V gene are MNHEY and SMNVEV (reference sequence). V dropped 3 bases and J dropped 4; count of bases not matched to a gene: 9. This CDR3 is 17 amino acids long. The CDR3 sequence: CASSFPKGAHGANVLTF. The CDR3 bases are TGTGCCAGCAGTTTTCCCAAGGGGGCGCACGGGGCCAACGTCCTGACTTTC.

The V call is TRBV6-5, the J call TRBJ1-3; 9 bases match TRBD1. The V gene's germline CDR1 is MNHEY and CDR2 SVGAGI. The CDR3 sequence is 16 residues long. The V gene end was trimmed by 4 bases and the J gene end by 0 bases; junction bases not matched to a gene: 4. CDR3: CASSSGQGFSGNTIYF. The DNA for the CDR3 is TGTGCCAGCAGTTCGGGACAGGGCTTCTCTGGAAACACCATATATTTT.

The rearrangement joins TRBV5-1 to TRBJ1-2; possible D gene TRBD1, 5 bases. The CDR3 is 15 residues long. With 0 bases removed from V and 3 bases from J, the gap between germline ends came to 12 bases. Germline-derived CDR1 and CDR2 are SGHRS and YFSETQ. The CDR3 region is CASSLVAGVDYGYTF. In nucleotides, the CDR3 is TGCGCCAGCAGCTTGGTCGCGGGGGTTGACTATGGCTACACCTTC.

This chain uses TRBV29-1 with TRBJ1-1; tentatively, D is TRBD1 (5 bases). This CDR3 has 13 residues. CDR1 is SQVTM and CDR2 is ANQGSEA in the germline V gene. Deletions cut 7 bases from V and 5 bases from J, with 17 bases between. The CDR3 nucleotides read TGCAGCGCCAATGGAGGGGACCATACTGAAGCTTTCTTT. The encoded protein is CSANGGDHTEAFF.

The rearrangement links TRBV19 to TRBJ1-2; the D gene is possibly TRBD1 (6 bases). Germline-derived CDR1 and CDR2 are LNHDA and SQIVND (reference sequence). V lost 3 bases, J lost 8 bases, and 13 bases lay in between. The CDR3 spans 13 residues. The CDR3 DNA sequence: TGTGCCAGTAGTATGAACAGGGAGGGCGGCTACACCTTC. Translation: CASSMNREGGYTF.

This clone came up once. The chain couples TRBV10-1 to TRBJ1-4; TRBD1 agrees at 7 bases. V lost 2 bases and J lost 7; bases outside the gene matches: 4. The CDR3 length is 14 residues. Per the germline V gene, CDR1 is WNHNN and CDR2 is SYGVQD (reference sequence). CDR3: CASSERGLAEKLFF. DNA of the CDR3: TGCGCCAGCAGTGAGAGGGGGCTGGCTGAAAAACTGTTTTTT.

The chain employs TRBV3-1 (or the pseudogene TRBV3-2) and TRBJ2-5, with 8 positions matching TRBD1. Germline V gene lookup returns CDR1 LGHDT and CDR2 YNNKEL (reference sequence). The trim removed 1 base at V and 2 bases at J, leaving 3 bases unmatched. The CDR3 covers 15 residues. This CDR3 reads CASSQGTGRQETQYF. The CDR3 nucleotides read TGTGCCAGCAGCCAAGGGACAGGGAGACAAGAGACCCAGTACTTC.

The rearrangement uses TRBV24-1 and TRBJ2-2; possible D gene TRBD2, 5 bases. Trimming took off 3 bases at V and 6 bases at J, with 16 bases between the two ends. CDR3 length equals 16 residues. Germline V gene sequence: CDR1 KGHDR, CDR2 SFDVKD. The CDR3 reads CATSDRSGGNPGELFF. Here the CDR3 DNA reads TGTGCCACCAGTGATCGGAGTGGAGGTAACCCCGGGGAGCTGTTTTTT.

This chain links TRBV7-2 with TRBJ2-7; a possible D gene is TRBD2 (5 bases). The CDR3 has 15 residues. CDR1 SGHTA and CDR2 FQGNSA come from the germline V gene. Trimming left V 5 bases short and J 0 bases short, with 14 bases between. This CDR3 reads CASSPQSGSSYEQYF. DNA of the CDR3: TGTGCCAGCAGCCCCCAAAGCGGAAGCTCCTACGAGCAGTACTTC. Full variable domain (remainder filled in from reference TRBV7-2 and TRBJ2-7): GAGVSQSPSNKVTEKGKDVELRCDPISGHTALYWYRQSLGQGLEFLIYFQGNSAPDKSGLPSDRFSAERTGGSVSTLTIQRTQQEDSAVYLCASSPQSGSSYEQYFGPGTRLTVT.

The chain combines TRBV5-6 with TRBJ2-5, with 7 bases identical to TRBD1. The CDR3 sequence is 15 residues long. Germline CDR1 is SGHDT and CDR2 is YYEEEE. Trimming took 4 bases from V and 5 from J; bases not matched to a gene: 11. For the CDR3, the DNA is TGTGCCAGCAGCACCCGACAGGGCTCGGGGGAGACCCAGTACTTC. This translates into CASSTRQGSGETQYF.

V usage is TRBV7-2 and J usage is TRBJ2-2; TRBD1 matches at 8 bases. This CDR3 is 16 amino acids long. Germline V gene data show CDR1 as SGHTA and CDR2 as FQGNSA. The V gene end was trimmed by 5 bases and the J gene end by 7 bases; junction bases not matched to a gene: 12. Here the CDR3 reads CASSSDRRGLNGELFF. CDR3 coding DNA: TGTGCCAGCAGCAGCGACCGCAGGGGGCTGAACGGGGAGCTGTTTTTT.

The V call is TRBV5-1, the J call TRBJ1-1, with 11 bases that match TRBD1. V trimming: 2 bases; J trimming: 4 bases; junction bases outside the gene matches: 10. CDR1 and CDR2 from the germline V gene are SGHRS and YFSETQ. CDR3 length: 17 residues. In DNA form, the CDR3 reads TGCGCCAGCAGCTTAGTTACAGGACAGGGGGCTGGCACTGAAGCTTTCTTT. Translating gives CASSLVTGQGAGTEAFF.

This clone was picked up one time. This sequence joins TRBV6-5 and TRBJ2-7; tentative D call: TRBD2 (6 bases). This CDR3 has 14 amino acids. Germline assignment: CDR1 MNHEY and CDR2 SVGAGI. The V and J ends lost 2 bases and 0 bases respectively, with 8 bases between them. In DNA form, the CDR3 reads TGTGCCAGCAGTTACACGGGAGACTCCTACGAGCAGTACTTC. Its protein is CASSYTGDSYEQYF.

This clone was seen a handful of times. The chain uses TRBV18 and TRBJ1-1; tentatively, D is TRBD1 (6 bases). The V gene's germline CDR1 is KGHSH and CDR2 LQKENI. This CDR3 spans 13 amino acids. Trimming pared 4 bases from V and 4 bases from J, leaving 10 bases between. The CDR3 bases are TGTGCCAGCTCACGGGACACAGCCACTGAAGCTTTCTTT. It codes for CASSRDTATEAFF.

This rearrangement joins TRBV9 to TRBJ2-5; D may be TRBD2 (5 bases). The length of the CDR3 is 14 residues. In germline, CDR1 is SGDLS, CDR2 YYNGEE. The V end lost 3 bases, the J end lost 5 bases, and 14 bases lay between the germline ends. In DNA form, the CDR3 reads TGTGCCAGCAGCGCCGCCGGGGTTCCGGAGACCCAGTACTTC. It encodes CASSAAGVPETQYF.